The source of this T cell receptor (beta chain) is a study of radiotherapy plus CTLA-4 blockade in lung cancer. Study-wide context: Objective response was observed in roughly 20% of patients, and disease control in less than 35%. Findings of the study overall: After radiotherapy and ipilimumab, tumor-derived clones expanded in peripheral blood.

V lost 6 bases to trimming and J lost 8 bases, with 16 bases between them. The CDR3 length is 13 residues. Germline CDR1 MNHEY, CDR2 SVGAGI. In its sample, this clone was seen once. Antigen specificity is unknown. Assay used: immunoSEQ multiplex PCR; TCRdb lists only in-frame clones, some missing. The data hold about 88,000 clones, with approximately 75% observed a single time. Lung cancer patients with chemo-refractory metastatic non-small-cell disease were given focal radiation plus CTLA-4 blockade with ipilimumab. The material sequenced was peripheral blood, taken from a patient treated with radiotherapy plus ipilimumab. The TCR was taken from a human donor with non-small cell lung cancer that progressed on radiotherapy plus ipilimumab. The rearrangement joins TRBV6-5 to TRBJ1-2; tentative D call: TRBD1 (5 bases). Here the CDR3 DNA reads TGTGCCAGCAGACCCGCAGGGAGCGGCGGCTACACCTTC. Translated: CASRPAGSGGYTF.